This T cell receptor (beta chain) was obtained from a study of shared clonotypes between healthy human individuals. Assay: immunoSEQ multiplex PCR; the TCRdb copy retains only in-frame clones and omits some. Of 2,100,000 or so clones listed, approximately 94% are singletons. V trimming: 8 bases; J trimming: 2 bases; junction bases outside the gene matches: 7. CDR3 length: 15 amino acids. Germline V CDR1 and CDR2: LGHNA, YSLEER. The V call is TRBV4-3, the J call TRBJ2-2; 8 positions match TRBD2. The receptor comes from a man between 18 and 29 years old in good health. The sample consisted of naive CD4+ T cells sorted from blood. Subset described: CD45RA+ positively selected. The CDR3 nucleotides are TGCGCCAGCGGGCTTGTAGCGGGAAACACCGGGGAGCTGTTTTTT. It translates to CASGLVAGNTGELFF.